A selection of T cell receptor beta chains follows, all from one sample in a study of blood T cell repertoires in COVID-19. Measured with immunoSEQ multiplex PCR; TCRdb has only the in-frame clones, and not every one. Of approximately 58,000 clones listed, roughly 84% are singletons. Sequenced material: peripheral blood. These receptors all come from an older woman with acute or convalescent COVID-19. CDR3s include the opening cysteine and the closing phenylalanine or tryptophan. Fields, in order: CDR3 protein, J gene, V gene.

CDR3 protein: CASTLGGGRAKNIQYF
J gene: TRBJ2-4
V gene: TRBV2

CDR3 protein: CASRKLDGSGELFF
J gene: TRBJ2-2
V gene: TRBV7-8

CDR3 protein: CASSEARNYGYTF
J gene: TRBJ1-2
V gene: TRBV6-1

CDR3 protein: CASSLYQGGHTGELFF
J gene: TRBJ2-2
V gene: TRBV5-1

CDR3 protein: CSASSVGSYEQYF
J gene: TRBJ2-7
V gene: TRBV20-1

CDR3 protein: CASSYSPSGGGEQFF
J gene: TRBJ2-1
V gene: TRBV6-5

CDR3 protein: CASSSRGTSGNTGELFF
J gene: TRBJ2-2
V gene: TRBV11-2

CDR3 protein: CASSSQGQGPSGELFF
J gene: TRBJ2-2
V gene: TRBV5-4

CDR3 protein: CAWNKGRLSGNTIYF
J gene: TRBJ1-3
V gene: TRBV30

CDR3 protein: CASSLIGSSTDTQYF
J gene: TRBJ2-3
V gene: TRBV7-8

CDR3 protein: CASSDSAGGRRRAFF
J gene: TRBJ1-1
V gene: TRBV6-4

CDR3 protein: CASSVEGQGLSGNTIYF
J gene: TRBJ1-3
V gene: TRBV9

CDR3 protein: CASSLLQGNEKLFF
J gene: TRBJ1-4
V gene: TRBV5-1

CDR3 protein: CASSLNPSENYGYTF
J gene: TRBJ1-2
V gene: TRBV4-1

CDR3 protein: CASSEEVAGNTDTQYF
J gene: TRBJ2-3
V gene: TRBV6-1

CDR3 protein: CASSEGLGRNQPQHF
J gene: TRBJ1-5
V gene: TRBV6-1